These 20 T cell receptor beta chains came from one sample sequenced in a study of blood T cell repertoires in COVID-19 (dated by TCRdb to about 2020). The library came from the immunoSEQ multiplex PCR assay. TCRdb retrieved this table from immuneACCESS and kept in-frame rearrangements only. Not all clones are present; in checked studies, unresolved V genes account for under half, and no reason is known for the remainder. The sample table contains about 300,000 clones; only one count was recorded for more than 80% of them. The ten largest clones add up to about 6.8% of the sample. The sequenced material came from peripheral blood. Receptors originate from a man between 18 and 29 years old who had recovered from COVID-19.

The CDR3 sequence: CASSPGQGRESPLHF. The CDR3 DNA follows: TGCGCCAGCAGCCCGGGACAGGGAAGAGAATCACCCCTCCACTTT. This rearrangement joins TRBV4-1 to TRBJ1-6, with 9 nucleotides matching TRBD1. The CDR3 totals 15 residues. The V gene end was trimmed by 4 bases and the J gene end by 10 bases; junction bases not matched to a gene: 8. CDR1 and CDR2 (germline): MGHRA, YSYEKL.

The chain joins TRBV6-5 to TRBJ2-1, with 8 nucleotides matching TRBD2. CDR1 is MNHEY and CDR2 is SVGAGI in the germline V gene. This CDR3 contains 16 residues. J gave up 4 bases and V 0 bases, and 5 bases lay outside the gene matches. CDR3 in DNA: TGTGCCAGCAGTTACTCGGGAGTAGCGGGGTACAATGAGCAGTTCTTC. Its translation is CASSYSGVAGYNEQFF.

This chain links TRBV6-1 with TRBJ1-2; D may be TRBD1 (5 bases). Germline CDR1 is MNHNS and CDR2 is SASEGT. Deletions cut 0 bases from V and 0 bases from J, with 14 bases between. The CDR3 contains 17 residues. The CDR3 nucleotides read TGTGCCAGCAGTGAAGCGTGGAAGGGGAAGGCTAACTATGGCTACACCTTC. It specifies CASSEAWKGKANYGYTF.

The V and J genes are TRBV28 and TRBJ2-4; 8 bases line up with TRBD1. With V trimmed by 4 bases and J by 12 bases, 8 bases remained unmatched. There are 13 residues in the CDR3. Germline CDR1 and CDR2: MDHEN and SYDVKM. CDR3 DNA: TGTGCCAGCAGTTCAGGACAGGGCGTAAGTCAGTACTTC. It yields the protein CASSSGQGVSQYF.

V is TRBV2 and J is TRBJ2-7; possible D gene TRBD1, 6 bases. The CDR3 covers 12 residues. Between the trimmed V and J ends, which lost 6 bases and 6 bases, there was a span of 12 bases. The V gene's germline CDR1 is SNHLY and CDR2 FYNNEI. The CDR3 DNA is TGTGCCAGCAGGGCCACAGGGTCCGAGCAGTACTTC. It yields the protein CASRATGSEQYF.

This clone has a single count. The rearrangement uses TRBV11-2 and TRBJ1-1; D unclear. V gave up 1 base and J gave up 3 bases, with 9 bases separating them. This CDR3 contains 14 residues. The V gene's germline CDR1 is SGHAT and CDR2 FQNNGV. The CDR3 DNA sequence: TGTGCCAGCAGCTTAGCCGGGCGGGACACTGAAGCTTTCTTT. As protein: CASSLAGRDTEAFF.

The V and J genes are TRBV4-2 and TRBJ1-2; D not resolved. The CDR3 is made up of 16 amino acids. Germline V gives CDR1 LGHNA, CDR2 YNFKEQ. The germline V and J ends were trimmed by 1 base and 4 bases, with 16 bases remaining between them. The CDR3 loop reads CASSQGSAGDTYGYTF. The CDR3 DNA reads TGTGCCAGCAGCCAAGGCTCGGCAGGCGATACCTATGGCTACACCTTC.

CDR3 sequence (DNA): TGTGCCAGTGGGACAGACTCCTACGAGCAGTACTTC. Its protein product is CASGTDSYEQYF. The chain has TRBV2 and TRBJ2-7, with 7 nucleotides matching TRBD1. With 9 bases clipped from V and 0 bases from J, the junction kept 2 bases outside the gene matches. The CDR3 length is 12 residues. Germline loops: CDR1 SNHLY, CDR2 FYNNEI.

V usage is TRBV5-1 and J usage is TRBJ2-1; D gene uncertain. This CDR3 comprises 13 residues. The V gene lost 2 bases and the J gene lost 6 bases, with 9 bases spanning the gap. CDR1 and CDR2 (germline): SGHRS, YFSETQ. The CDR3, as DNA: TGCGCCAGCAGCTTTCGTCTAGTCAATGAGCAGTTCTTC. Amino acid sequence: CASSFRLVNEQFF.

The chain uses TRBV2 and TRBJ1-1, with 7 bases matching TRBD1. The CDR3 totals 14 residues. J lost 2 bases, V lost 6 bases, and 6 bases had no gene match. CDR1 is SNHLY and CDR2 is FYNNEI in the germline V gene. In DNA, the CDR3 is TGTGCCAGCAGCTTGGGACAGATTAACACTGAAGCTTTCTTT. As protein: CASSLGQINTEAFF.

The chain employs TRBV2 and TRBJ1-5; TRBD1 matches at 10 bases. The germline gives CDR1 SNHLY, CDR2 FYNNEI. V was pared by 4 bases and J by 4 bases, with 4 bases of the junction left unmatched. The CDR3 runs to 15 residues. The CDR3 DNA reads as TGTGCCAGCAGTGGCCCGGGACAGGGGAATCAGCCCCAGCATTTT. It is translated as CASSGPGQGNQPQHF.

The V and J genes are TRBV6-4 and TRBJ2-5; D is possibly TRBD2 (5 bases). The CDR3 is 15 amino acids. Germline CDR1 reads MRHNA; CDR2 reads SNTAGT. Trimming shortened V by 5 bases and J by 4 bases, and 17 bases separated the two germline ends. CDR3 protein: CASSPRHGGTETQYF. As DNA, the CDR3 is TGTGCCAGCAGTCCCCGACATGGAGGAACAGAGACCCAGTACTTC.

The V call is TRBV3-1 (or the pseudogene TRBV3-2), the J call TRBJ1-2; a weak D match, TRBD1 (6 bases). The V and J ends lost 5 bases and 3 bases respectively, with 19 bases between them. The CDR3 runs 16 residues. Germline assignment: CDR1 LGHDT and CDR2 YNNKEL (reference sequence). The CDR3 region has the DNA TGTGCCAGCAGCTCGACCCCCCCGGCAGGGGACTATGGCTACACCTTC. Its protein is CASSSTPPAGDYGYTF.

V is TRBV6-5 and J is TRBJ1-5, with D maybe TRBD1 (6 bases). V was shortened by 0 bases and J by 5 bases, with 11 bases between the two germline ends. The germline V gene encodes CDR1 MNHEY and CDR2 SVGAGI. The CDR3 spans 15 residues. In DNA form, the CDR3 reads TGTGCCAGCAGTTACTCGAACACAGGGCATCAGCCCCAGCATTTT. Its protein is CASSYSNTGHQPQHF.

The chain combines TRBV11-3 with TRBJ2-7; D uncertain. The CDR3 sequence is 12 residues long. V was pared by 7 bases and J by 2 bases, with 9 bases between. Germline loops: CDR1 SGHNT, CDR2 YENEEA. CDR3 nucleotide sequence: TGTGCCAGCACCCTCCCGGCCTACGAGCAGTACTTC. Translated, it gives CASTLPAYEQYF.

The rearrangement joins TRBV19 to TRBJ1-1; 7 bases align to TRBD1. With V trimmed by 7 bases and J by 2 bases, 10 bases remained unmatched. CDR3 length: 15 amino acids. Germline CDR1 reads LNHDA; CDR2 reads SQIVND (reference sequence). The CDR3 nucleotides are TGTGCCAGTATCCTAAGCCGGGACAGCAACACTGAAGCTTTCTTT. This sequence encodes CASILSRDSNTEAFF.

The genes are TRBV11-3 and TRBJ2-2; possibly TRBD1 for D (5 bases). The CDR3 has 14 amino acids. Germline CDR1 SGHNT, CDR2 YENEEA. The V end lost 8 bases, the J end lost 3 bases, and 13 bases lay between the germline ends. The CDR3 protein is CASRGQSHTGELFF. The CDR3 region has the DNA TGTGCCAGCCGTGGACAATCCCACACCGGGGAGCTGTTTTTT.

The chain carries TRBV18 and TRBJ1-1; possible D gene TRBD1, 6 bases. The CDR3 has 14 residues. Germline-derived CDR1 and CDR2 are KGHSH and LQKENI. Trimming removed 0 bases from V and 7 bases from J, with 12 bases in between. CDR3 DNA: TGTGCCAGCTCACCACCGGGCAGGGGCATTGAAGCTTTCTTT. Translation: CASSPPGRGIEAFF.

J is TRBJ2-5 and V is TRBV5-1, with D possibly matching TRBD1 (5 bases). Looked up from germline, CDR1 is SGHRS and CDR2 is YFSETQ. The germline V and J ends were trimmed by 0 bases and 5 bases, with 11 bases remaining between them. The CDR3 consists of 14 residues. The CDR3 here is CASSLVGSGETQYF. CDR3 nucleotides: TGCGCCAGCAGCTTGGTAGGGTCAGGGGAGACCCAGTACTTC.

The chain combines TRBV6-5 with TRBJ2-7, with D possibly TRBD2 on 6 matching bases. Per the germline V gene, CDR1 is MNHEY and CDR2 is SVGAGI. The CDR3 is 13 amino acids. The ends were cut back, 10 bases at V and 2 bases at J, with 15 bases in the middle. This chain's CDR3 is CAKLGDFTYEQYF. CDR3 DNA sequence: TGTGCCAAATTGGGGGACTTCACCTACGAGCAGTACTTC.